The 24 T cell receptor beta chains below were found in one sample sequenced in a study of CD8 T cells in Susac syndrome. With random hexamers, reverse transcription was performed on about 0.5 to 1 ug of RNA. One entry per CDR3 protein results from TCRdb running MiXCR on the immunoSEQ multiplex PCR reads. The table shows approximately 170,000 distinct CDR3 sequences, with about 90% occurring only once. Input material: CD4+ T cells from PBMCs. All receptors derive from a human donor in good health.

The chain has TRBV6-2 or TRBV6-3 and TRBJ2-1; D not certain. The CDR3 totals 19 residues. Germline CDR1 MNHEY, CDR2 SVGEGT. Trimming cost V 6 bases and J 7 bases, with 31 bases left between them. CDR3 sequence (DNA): TGTGCCAGCAGCTCTGCCCCAAGCGCCCACCCCGGAGAACGAAATGAGCAGTTCTTC. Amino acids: CASSSAPSAHPGERNEQFF.

Written as DNA, the CDR3 is TGTGCCAGCACCCCTTCGCGGGAGAGGATGGGCACCGGGGAGCTGTTTTTT. It translates to CASTPSRERMGTGELFF. The J gene is TRBJ2-2, the V gene TRBV7-9; TRBD2 agrees at 7 bases. The J segment lost 4 bases and the V segment lost 7 bases, leaving 15 bases of the junction unmatched. The CDR3 consists of 17 residues. Looked up from germline, CDR1 is SEHNR and CDR2 is FQNEAQ (reference sequence).

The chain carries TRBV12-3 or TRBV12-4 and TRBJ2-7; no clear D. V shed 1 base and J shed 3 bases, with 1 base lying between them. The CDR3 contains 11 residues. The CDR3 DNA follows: TGTGCCAGCAGTTTAGACTACGAGCAGTACTTC. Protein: CASSLDYEQYF.

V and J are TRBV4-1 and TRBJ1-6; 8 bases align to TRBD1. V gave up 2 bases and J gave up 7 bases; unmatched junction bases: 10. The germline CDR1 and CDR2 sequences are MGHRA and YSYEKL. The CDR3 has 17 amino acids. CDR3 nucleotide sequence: TGCGCCAGCAGCCAATACAGGGGGATAAACTCCAATTCACCCCTCCACTTT. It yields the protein CASSQYRGINSNSPLHF.

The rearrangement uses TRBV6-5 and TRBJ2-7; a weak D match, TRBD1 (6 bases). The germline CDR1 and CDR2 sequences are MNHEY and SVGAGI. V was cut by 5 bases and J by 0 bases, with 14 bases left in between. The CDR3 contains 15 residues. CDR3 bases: TGTGCCAGCAGTACCCCCGCGGACAGCTCCTACGAGCAGTACTTC. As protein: CASSTPADSSYEQYF.

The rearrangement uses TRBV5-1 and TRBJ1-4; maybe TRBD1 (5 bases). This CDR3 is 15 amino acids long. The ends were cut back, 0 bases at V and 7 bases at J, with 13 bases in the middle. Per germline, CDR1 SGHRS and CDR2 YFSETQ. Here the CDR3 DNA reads TGCGCCAGCAGCTTGGAGATCCCAGGGAGTGAAAAACTGTTTTTT. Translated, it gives CASSLEIPGSEKLFF.

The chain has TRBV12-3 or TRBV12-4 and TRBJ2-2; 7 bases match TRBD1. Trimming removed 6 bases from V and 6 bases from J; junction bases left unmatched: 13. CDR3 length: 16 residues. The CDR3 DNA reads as TGTGCCAGCAGCCTCGGACAGGCCCTTAGGGCCGGGGAGCTGTTTTTT. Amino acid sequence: CASSLGQALRAGELFF.

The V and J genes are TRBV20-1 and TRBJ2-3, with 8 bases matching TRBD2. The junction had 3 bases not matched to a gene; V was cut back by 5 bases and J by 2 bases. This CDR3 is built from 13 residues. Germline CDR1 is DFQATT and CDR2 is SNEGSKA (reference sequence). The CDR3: CSALAGSTDTQYF. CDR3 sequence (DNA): TGCAGTGCTTTAGCGGGATCCACAGATACGCAGTATTTT.

The CDR3 is CASSLSGENSPLHF. CDR3 in DNA: TGTGCCAGCAGTTTATCGGGTGAGAATTCACCCCTCCACTTT. The J gene is TRBJ1-6, the V gene TRBV12-3 or TRBV12-4; D is uncertain. V was clipped by 2 bases and J by 7 bases, with 9 bases between them. CDR3 length equals 14 residues.

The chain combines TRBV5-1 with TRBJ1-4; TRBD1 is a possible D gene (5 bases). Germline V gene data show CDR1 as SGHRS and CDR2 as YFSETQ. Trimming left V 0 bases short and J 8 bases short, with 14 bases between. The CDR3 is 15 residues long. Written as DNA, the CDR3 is TGCGCCAGCAGCTTGGTTGGGGCAATTGGGGAAAAACTGTTTTTT. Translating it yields CASSLVGAIGEKLFF.

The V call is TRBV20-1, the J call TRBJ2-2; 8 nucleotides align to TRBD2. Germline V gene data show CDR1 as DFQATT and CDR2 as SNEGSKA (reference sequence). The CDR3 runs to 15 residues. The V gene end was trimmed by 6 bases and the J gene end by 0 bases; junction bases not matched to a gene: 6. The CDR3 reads CSASGGSANTGELFF. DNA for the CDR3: TGCAGTGCCTCGGGGGGGTCCGCGAACACCGGGGAGCTGTTTTTT.

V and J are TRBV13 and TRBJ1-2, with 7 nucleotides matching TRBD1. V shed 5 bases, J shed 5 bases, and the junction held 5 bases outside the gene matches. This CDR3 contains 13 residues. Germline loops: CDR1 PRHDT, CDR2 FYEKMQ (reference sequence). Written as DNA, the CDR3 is TGTGCCAGCAGCCAGGGACAGCTTTATGGCTACACCTTC. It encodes CASSQGQLYGYTF. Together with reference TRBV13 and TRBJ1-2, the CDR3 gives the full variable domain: AAGVIQSPRHLIKEKRETATLKCYPIPRHDTVYWYQQGPGQDPQFLISFYEKMQSDKGSIPDRFSAQQFSDYHSELNMSSLELGDSALYFCASSQGQLYGYTFGSGTRLTVV.

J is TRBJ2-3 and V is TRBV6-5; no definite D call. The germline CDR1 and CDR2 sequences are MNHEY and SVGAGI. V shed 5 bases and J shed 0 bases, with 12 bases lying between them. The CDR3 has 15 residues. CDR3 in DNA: TGTGCCAGCAGTCGGATGACATCTAGCACAGATACGCAGTATTTT. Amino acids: CASSRMTSSTDTQYF.

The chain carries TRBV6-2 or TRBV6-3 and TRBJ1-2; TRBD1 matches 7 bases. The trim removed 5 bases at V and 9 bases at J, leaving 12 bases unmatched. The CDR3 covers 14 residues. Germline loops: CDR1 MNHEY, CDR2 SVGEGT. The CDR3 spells CASSLGQAGISYTF. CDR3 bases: TGTGCCAGCAGTCTCGGACAGGCTGGAATTAGCTACACCTTC.

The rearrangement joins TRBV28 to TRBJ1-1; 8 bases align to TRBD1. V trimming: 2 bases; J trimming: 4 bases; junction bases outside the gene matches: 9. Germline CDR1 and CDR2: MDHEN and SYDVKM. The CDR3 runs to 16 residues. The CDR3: CASSLQGARRVTEAFF. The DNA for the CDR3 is TGTGCCAGCAGTTTACAGGGGGCGAGGCGAGTCACTGAAGCTTTCTTT.

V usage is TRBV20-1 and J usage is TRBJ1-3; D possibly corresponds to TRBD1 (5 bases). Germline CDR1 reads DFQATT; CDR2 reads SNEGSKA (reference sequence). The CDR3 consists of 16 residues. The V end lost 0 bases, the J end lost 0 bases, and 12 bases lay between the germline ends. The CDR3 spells CSARDPGSGSGNTIYF. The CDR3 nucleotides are TGCAGTGCTAGAGACCCAGGGAGCGGCTCTGGAAACACCATATATTTT.

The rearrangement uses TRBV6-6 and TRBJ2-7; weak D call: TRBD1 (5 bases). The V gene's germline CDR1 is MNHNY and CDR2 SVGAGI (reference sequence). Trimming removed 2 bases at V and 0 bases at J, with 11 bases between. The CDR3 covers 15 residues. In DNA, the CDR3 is TGTGCCAGCAGTTACCCGGCCAGGGCCTCCTACGAGCAGTACTTC. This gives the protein CASSYPARASYEQYF.

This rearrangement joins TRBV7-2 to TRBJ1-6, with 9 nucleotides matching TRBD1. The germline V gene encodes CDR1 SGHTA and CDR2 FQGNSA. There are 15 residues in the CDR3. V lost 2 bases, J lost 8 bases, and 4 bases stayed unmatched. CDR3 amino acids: CASSLSWTGDSPLHF. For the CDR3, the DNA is TGTGCCAGCAGCTTATCCTGGACAGGGGATTCACCCCTCCACTTT.

The CDR3 DNA is TGTGCCAGCACCCCGCGGAAAAACACCGGGGAGCTGTTTTTT. Its translation is CASTPRKNTGELFF. The chain joins TRBV3-1 to TRBJ2-2; D is uncertain. Germline values: CDR1 LGHDT, CDR2 YNNKEL (reference sequence). V lost 7 bases, J lost 2 bases, and 11 bases lay in between. The CDR3 is 14 amino acids.

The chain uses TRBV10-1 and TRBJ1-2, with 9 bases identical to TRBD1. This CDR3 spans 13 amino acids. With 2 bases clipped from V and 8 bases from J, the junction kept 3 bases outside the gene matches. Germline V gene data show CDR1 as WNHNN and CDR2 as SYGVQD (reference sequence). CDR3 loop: CASSEGTGKGYTF. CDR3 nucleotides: TGCGCCAGCAGTGAGGGGACAGGGAAAGGCTACACCTTC.

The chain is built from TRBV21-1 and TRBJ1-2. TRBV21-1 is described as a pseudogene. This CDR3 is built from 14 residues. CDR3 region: CASSKAPRVEGYTF. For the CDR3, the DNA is TGTGCCAGCAGCAAAGCGCCGAGGGTGGAGGGCTACACCTTC.

This chain's CDR3 is CASSTPYSNQPQHF. In DNA, the CDR3 is TGTGCCAGCAGTACCCCGTATAGCAATCAGCCCCAGCATTTT. V usage is TRBV2 and J usage is TRBJ1-5; no clear D. In germline, CDR1 is SNHLY, CDR2 FYNNEI. This CDR3 comprises 14 residues. V dropped 5 bases and J dropped 0 bases, with 8 bases sitting between them.

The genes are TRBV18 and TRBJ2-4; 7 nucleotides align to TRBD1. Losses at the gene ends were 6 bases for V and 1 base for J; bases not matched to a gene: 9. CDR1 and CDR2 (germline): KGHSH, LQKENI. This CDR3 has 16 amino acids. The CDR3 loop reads CASSPGTAKAKNIQYF. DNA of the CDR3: TGTGCCAGCTCCCCCGGGACAGCTAAGGCCAAAAACATTCAGTACTTC.

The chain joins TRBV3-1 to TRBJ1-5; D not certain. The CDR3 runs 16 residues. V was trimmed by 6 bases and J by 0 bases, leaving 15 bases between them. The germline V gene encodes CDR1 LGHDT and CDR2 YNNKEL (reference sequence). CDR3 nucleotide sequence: TGTGCCAGCAGTCCTTGGTGGGGTTATAGCAATCAGCCCCAGCATTTT. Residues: CASSPWWGYSNQPQHF.